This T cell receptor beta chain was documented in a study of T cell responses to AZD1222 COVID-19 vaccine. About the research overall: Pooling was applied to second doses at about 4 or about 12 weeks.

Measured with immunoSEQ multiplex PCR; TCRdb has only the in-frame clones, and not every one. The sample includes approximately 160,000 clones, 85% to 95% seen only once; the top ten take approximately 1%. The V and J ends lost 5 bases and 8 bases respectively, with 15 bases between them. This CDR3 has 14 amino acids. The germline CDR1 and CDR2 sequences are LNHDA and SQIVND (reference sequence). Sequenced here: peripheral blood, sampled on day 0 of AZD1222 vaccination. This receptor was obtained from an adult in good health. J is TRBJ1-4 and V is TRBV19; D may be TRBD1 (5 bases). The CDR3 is CASSSRGSREKLFF. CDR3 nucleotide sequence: TGTGCCAGTAGTTCCCGGGGGTCCAGGGAAAAACTGTTTTTT.